This T cell receptor beta chain stems from a study of blood T cell repertoires in COVID-19. About the study: Samples of COVID-19 (acute and convalescent) were obtained from the United States, Italy and Spain.

The CDR3 length is 19 residues. The germline V gene has CDR1 SGHAT and CDR2 FQNNGV. The J segment lost 2 bases and the V segment lost 3 bases, leaving 16 bases of the junction unmatched. Assay used: immunoSEQ multiplex PCR; TCRdb lists only in-frame clones, some missing. The sample shows roughly 100,000 clones, 90% of them seen only once. The sequenced material came from peripheral blood. This TCR derives from a man younger than 35 with COVID-19, enrolled during active disease. V and J are TRBV11-2 and TRBJ2-3, with 8 positions matching TRBD2. In nucleotides, the CDR3 is TGTGCCAGCAGCTTCACCGGGACTAGGTTCCCGGTCGACACAGATACGCAGTATTTT. Protein: CASSFTGTRFPVDTDTQYF.